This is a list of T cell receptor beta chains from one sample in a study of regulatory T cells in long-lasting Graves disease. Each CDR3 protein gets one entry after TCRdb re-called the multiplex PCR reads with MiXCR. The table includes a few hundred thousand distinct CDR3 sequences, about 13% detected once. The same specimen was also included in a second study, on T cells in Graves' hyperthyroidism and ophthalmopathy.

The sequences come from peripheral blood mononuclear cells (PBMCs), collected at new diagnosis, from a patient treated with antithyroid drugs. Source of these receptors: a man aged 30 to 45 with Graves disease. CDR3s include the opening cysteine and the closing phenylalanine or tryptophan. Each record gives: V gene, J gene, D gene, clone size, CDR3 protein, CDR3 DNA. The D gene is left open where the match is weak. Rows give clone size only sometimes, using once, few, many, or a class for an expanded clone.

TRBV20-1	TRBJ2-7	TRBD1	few	CSVGTGPTYEQYF	TGCAGTGTGGGGACAGGCCCTACCTACGAGCAGTACTTC
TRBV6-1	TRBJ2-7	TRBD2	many	CASSPSGGSSYEQYF	TGTGCCAGCAGTCCTAGCGGGGGGAGCTCCTACGAGCAGTACTTC
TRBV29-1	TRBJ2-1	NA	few	CSVTKVSVNEQFF	TGCAGCGTTACCAAGGTATCGGTCAATGAGCAGTTCTTC
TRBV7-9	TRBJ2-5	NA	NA	CASSSRGSGLRETQYF	TGTGCCAGCAGCTCCCGGGGTAGCGGCCTTAGGGAGACCCAGTACTTC
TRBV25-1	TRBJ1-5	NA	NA	CASIIGRNQPQHF	TGTGCCAGTATAATTGGCCGTAATCAGCCCCAGCATTTT
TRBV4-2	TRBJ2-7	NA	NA	CASSHRGSTSYEQYF	TGTGCCAGCAGCCATAGGGGCAGCACTTCCTACGAGCAGTACTTC
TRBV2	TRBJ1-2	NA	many	CASKTGNYGYTF	TGTGCCAGCAAGACCGGAAACTATGGCTACACCTTC
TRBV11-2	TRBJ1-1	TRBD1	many	CASSPSPTGGQWTEAFF	TGTGCCAGCAGCCCGTCCCCAACAGGGGGACAGTGGACTGAAGCTTTCTTT
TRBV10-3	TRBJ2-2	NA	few	CAISDSYTGELFF	TGTGCCATCAGTGACAGTTACACCGGGGAGCTGTTTTTT
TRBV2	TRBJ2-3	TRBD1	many	CASSRQGATDTQYF	TGTGCCAGCAGTAGACAGGGCGCCACAGATACGCAGTATTTT
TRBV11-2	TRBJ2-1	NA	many	CASSGGDGIEQFF	TGTGCCAGCAGCGGAGGTGATGGGATCGAGCAGTTCTTC
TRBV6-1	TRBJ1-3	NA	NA	CASMRESGNTIYF	TGTGCCAGCATGAGGGAAAGTGGAAACACCATATATTTT
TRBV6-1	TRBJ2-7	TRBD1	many	CASRTLPGQGPYEQYF	TGTGCCAGCAGAACTCTTCCGGGACAGGGCCCCTACGAGCAGTACTTC
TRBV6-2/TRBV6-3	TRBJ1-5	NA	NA	CASSYYPRDSNQPQHF	TGTGCCAGCAGTTACTATCCCCGGGACAGCAATCAGCCCCAGCATTTT
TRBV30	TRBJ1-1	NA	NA	CAWSPGWARANTEAFF	TGTGCCTGGAGCCCTGGCTGGGCCCGCGCGAACACTGAAGCTTTCTTT